This TCR beta chain was found in a study of shared clonotypes between healthy human individuals (dated by TCRdb to 2018 to 2020). Notes on the research overall: The cohort included three men and a couple of women between 18 and 49 years of age. For each donor, CD4 naive and CD4 memory were each given three plates, CD8 naive was given two plates, and CD8 memory was given one plate. To estimate repertoire size and how much clonotypes are shared between individuals, the study performed deep sequencing of blood TCR repertoires from five healthy adults. To increase sequencing depth and limit assay-specific biases, different laboratories used diverse techniques to prepare libraries and sequence TCR repertoires. Between about 0.85 and 10 billion PBMCs per donor were obtained by leukapheresis.

This clone was detected once. What this receptor recognizes is not known. No quality values exist for individual bases; no much larger clone is one base distant. Using the deep immunoSEQ assay, multiplex PCR amplified TCR CDR3 regions from genomic DNA. Extracted genomic DNA from each cell subset was spread evenly across all wells of several immunoSEQ 96-well plates, with each plate serving as a replicate. For sorted subsets, each replicate PCR was loaded with roughly 200 ng genomic DNA, equivalent to 30,000 or so T cell genomes. The purified libraries were quantified using a Qubit 3.0 fluorometer, sized with a Bioanalyzer 2100, and then quantified again using the KAPA Library Quantification kit. Every immunoSEQ 96-well plate was sequenced on a separate single-read 150-cycle Illumina NextSeq 550 flow cell. The authors' analysis ran thus. Because the immunoSEQ output held only junctional sequences and lacked quality scores, the filtering could not match the filtering applied to full-length reads. To assign V/J genes and CDR3, sequences were annotated against IMGT germline references using PyIR, a Python wrapper for IgBLAST v1.9. Reads were filtered out if the reads had weak V/J assignments (E-value above 1e-6), no CDR3, stop codons, out-of-frame junctions, or ambiguous translated residues. V3J clonotypes were defined as sequences sharing an identical inferred V gene, J gene, and CDR3 amino acid sequence. Percentage overlap between repertoires was calculated by dividing the number of shared unique clonotypes by the size of the smaller repertoire. Richness of each repertoire was evaluated using RTK rarefaction, the Chao1 estimator, and Recon v2.1 estimates of unobserved clonotypes. Generation probabilities for all TCRbeta clonotypes obtained by the gDNA method from a handful of donors were computed using OLGA. Here the immuneACCESS table is served through TCRdb, limited to in-frame sequences with V and J called. Missing clones are a known gap in these copies; in checked studies unresolved V genes cover under half, and the rest lacks a known reason. The V and J calls and clone size are taken from that table; D and trimming were inferred from the DNA. The sample table records about 1.5 million clones; 95% to 99% of these occur just once. The ten largest clones represent approximately 0.45% of the sample.

Results and caveats for the whole study, not just this receptor: Compared with non-shared clonotypes, the clonotypes found in all four sorted-subset donors had higher generation probabilities. Because the study included a small number of donors, the genetic and exposure-history diversity represented was limited. Larger estimated clonotype richness was generally found for naive subsets than for memory subsets. Sampling was limited to blood, and TCR repertoires in tissue likely differ from TCR repertoires in blood. Pairwise subsampling led to the expectation that sequencing depth would affect the degree of clonotype sharing among donors. Incomplete sequencing was indicated by rarefaction of sorted-subset datasets, despite the large sequencing depth. When a handful of donors were compared, the shared fraction of clonotypes was about 5.4% for naive CD4, around 3.6% for naive CD8, 2% to 2.5% for memory CD4, and 0.4% for memory CD8.

The CDR3, cysteine through phenylalanine, is 16 amino acids long. Just CDR3 DNA is preserved here, 48 bases in frame from base 1. V loses 1 base at its end and J loses 3 bases; junction bases beyond the gene matches: 8. CDR1 MGHDK and CDR2 SYGVNS are derived from the germline V gene. The donors were healthy, HIV-negative adults with no recently reported acute infections or vaccinations. Only Caucasian adults living in Nashville, Tennessee, USA were represented among the donors. Magnetic negative selection was used to enrich CD4+ T cells, after which naive cells were positively selected on CD45RA and the negative fraction became the memory subset. Blood was obtained by leukapheresis, after which PBMCs were separated by Ficoll-Histopaque density gradient centrifugation and cryopreserved in liquid nitrogen vapor phase. Purity and quantity of every magnetically sorted T cell population were checked by analytical flow cytometry. Genomic DNA was isolated from each sorted fraction and quantified by UV absorbance on a Nanodrop 2000c.

Sequenced sample: naive CD4+ T cells sorted from blood. What this sample's cell subset or site label stands for: CD45RA+ positively selected. This TCR was sampled from a young man in good health. This chain joins TRBV25-1 to TRBJ2-7, with TRBD2 matching 8 junction bases. The CDR3 protein is CASSEFRVAGLYEQYF. DNA sequence: TGTGCCAGCAGTGAATTTCGCGTAGCGGGACTCTACGAGCAGTACTTC.